The clone carrying this T cell receptor (beta chain) has at least ten counts. What it binds is unknown. This specimen belongs to a study of early T cells in non-severe SARS-CoV-2 infection. Study-wide context: Bulk RNA taken from unsorted whole blood was sequenced, leaving chains unpaired. General observations from the study: Clonotype matching in VDJdb favored anti-spike CD8 responses and did not capture private and CD4 specificities.

Attachment of unique molecular identifiers was made to individual cDNA molecules. TCRdb redid the calling of the 5' RACE reads with MiXCR, one entry per CDR3 protein. The sample has 77,000 or so distinct CDR3 sequences, roughly 14% seen once. Germline V lookup: CDR1 SEHNR, CDR2 FQNEAQ (reference sequence). The V segment lost 3 bases and the J segment 5 bases; nucleotides outside the gene matches: 2. The CDR3 is 14 residues long. The genes are TRBV7-9 and TRBJ2-1; 9 bases are shared with TRBD1. The TCR originated in an adult who was a healthcare worker with PCR-confirmed SARS-CoV-2 infection or an uninfected control (not recorded which). Source: whole blood, taken at baseline. CDR3 coding DNA: TGTGCCAGCAGCTTCCGGGACAGGGACAATGAGCAGTTCTTC. Translating it yields CASSFRDRDNEQFF.